This passage covers 26 T cell receptor beta chains from one sample sequenced in a study of blood T cell repertoires in COVID-19. Some clones are missing from TCRdb's copy, which holds only in-frame ones; the method was immunoSEQ multiplex PCR. The profile covers about 48,000 clones, with around four fifths appearing a single time and 7% to 8.5% taken by the ten largest. Sequencing was carried out using peripheral blood. Source of these receptors: a man between 35 and 55 years old with acute or convalescent COVID-19.

V and J are TRBV7-9 and TRBJ2-5, with 10 bases lining up with TRBD1. Germline V gives CDR1 SEHNR, CDR2 FQNEAQ (reference sequence). J was trimmed by 1 base and V by 0 bases; bases with no gene match: 2. The CDR3 runs 16 residues. The CDR3 sequence: CASSLARDRGQETQYF. The CDR3 DNA follows: TGTGCCAGCAGCTTAGCGCGGGACAGGGGCCAAGAGACCCAGTACTTC. Full variable domain (missing parts from reference TRBV7-9 and TRBJ2-5): DTGVSQNPRHKITKRGQNVTFRCDPISEHNRLYWYRQTLGQGPEFLTYFQNEAQLEKSRLLSDRFSAERPKGSFSTLEIQRTEQGDSAMYLCASSLARDRGQETQYFGPGTRLLVL.

The rearrangement joins TRBV18 to TRBJ2-4; a possible D gene is TRBD1 (5 bases). The CDR3 length is 13 residues. V lost 3 bases to trimming and J lost 4 bases, with 7 bases between them. Germline assignment: CDR1 KGHSH and CDR2 LQKENI. The CDR3 spells CASSPTDKNIQYF. CDR3 coding DNA: TGTGCCAGCTCACCGACAGATAAAAACATTCAGTACTTC.

CDR3 bases: TGTGCCAGCAGAGAGGCGGGCGCCTACAATGAGCAGTTCTTC. Amino acid sequence: CASREAGAYNEQFF. The rearrangement links TRBV6-5 to TRBJ2-1, with D maybe TRBD2 (5 bases). The CDR3 extends over 14 amino acids. Germline values: CDR1 MNHEY, CDR2 SVGAGI. Deletions cut 6 bases from V and 2 bases from J, with 11 bases between.

The J gene is TRBJ1-1, the V gene TRBV7-2; TRBD1 matches 12 bases. There are 18 residues in the CDR3. Trimming cost V 4 bases and J 5 bases; bases outside gene matches: 14. Germline assignment: CDR1 SGHTA and CDR2 FQGNSA. The CDR3 loop reads CASSWPLGTGGLRTEAFF. The CDR3 DNA sequence: TGTGCCAGCAGCTGGCCTCTTGGGACAGGGGGCCTGAGGACTGAAGCTTTCTTT.

The chain uses TRBV9 and TRBJ2-3; possibly TRBD1 for D (6 bases). Germline V CDR1 and CDR2: SGDLS, YYNGEE. Trimming cost V 5 bases and J 8 bases, with 18 bases left between them. There are 14 residues in the CDR3. This chain's CDR3 is CASRTGPFGGTQYF. For the CDR3, the DNA is TGTGCCAGCAGAACAGGGCCCTTTGGTGGTACGCAGTATTTT.

This sequence joins TRBV6-6 and TRBJ2-3, with 7 positions matching TRBD2. Per germline, CDR1 MNHNY and CDR2 SVGAGI (reference sequence). The trim removed 5 bases at V and 0 bases at J, leaving 5 bases unmatched. The CDR3 has 15 amino acids. The CDR3 spells CASSTPGGSTDTQYF. CDR3 in DNA: TGTGCCAGCAGTACCCCGGGGGGTAGCACAGATACGCAGTATTTT.

The CDR3 DNA sequence: TGTGCCAGCAGCTTAGATCGGGCTAGCGGGGGATACGAGCAGTACTTC. It encodes CASSLDRASGGYEQYF. This chain joins TRBV11-2 and TRBJ2-7; 10 bases line up with TRBD2. V gave up 0 bases and J gave up 4 bases; unmatched junction bases: 6. The CDR3 is 16 residues long. Germline lookup yields CDR1 SGHAT and CDR2 FQNNGV.

The chain employs TRBV9 and TRBJ1-5; D perhaps matches TRBD1 (5 bases). V lost 0 bases to trimming and J lost 12 bases, with 13 bases between them. Per the germline V gene, CDR1 is SGDLS and CDR2 is YYNGEE. The CDR3 sequence is 13 residues long. The CDR3 loop reads CASSVDITGHQHF. CDR3 DNA: TGTGCCAGCAGCGTAGATATCACAGGACACCAGCATTTT.

The V call is TRBV7-9, the J call TRBJ1-3; 9 bases agree with TRBD1. Germline V gene data show CDR1 as SEHNR and CDR2 as FQNEAQ (reference sequence). This CDR3 is 15 amino acids long. V lost 3 bases to trimming and J lost 2 bases; unmatched junction nucleotides: 2. In DNA form, the CDR3 reads TGTGCCAGCAGCTTCACAGGGGGCACTGGAAACACCATATATTTT. Its protein product is CASSFTGGTGNTIYF.

This sequence joins TRBV24-1 and TRBJ1-3; no firm D call. Trimming pared 4 bases from V and 0 bases from J, leaving 9 bases between. Per the germline V gene, CDR1 is KGHDR and CDR2 is SFDVKD. This CDR3 has 15 residues. CDR3 amino acids: CATSDPAASGNTIYF. For the CDR3, the DNA is TGTGCCACCAGTGACCCCGCGGCCTCTGGAAACACCATATATTTT.

In its sample, this clone was seen once. CDR3 amino acids: CASRSRPGAGLETQYF. In nucleotides, the CDR3 is TGTGCCAGCAGGTCCAGGCCCGGGGCGGGGCTAGAGACCCAGTACTTC. V gene TRBV7-2 combines with J gene TRBJ2-5; maybe TRBD2 (6 bases). The CDR3 is 16 residues long. Per the germline V gene, CDR1 is SGHTA and CDR2 is FQGNSA. V was shortened by 6 bases and J by 4 bases, with 21 bases between the two germline ends. Combining the CDR3 with reference TRBV7-2 and TRBJ2-5 gives the whole variable domain GAGVSQSPSNKVTEKGKDVELRCDPISGHTALYWYRQSLGQGLEFLIYFQGNSAPDKSGLPSDRFSAERTGGSVSTLTIQRTQQEDSAVYLCASRSRPGAGLETQYFGPGTRLLVL.

The genes are TRBV3-1 (or the pseudogene TRBV3-2) and TRBJ1-6; D gene unclear. V dropped 4 bases and J dropped 5 bases, with 3 bases sitting between them. The CDR3 has 12 amino acids. CDR1 and CDR2 (germline): LGHDT, YNNKEL (reference sequence). This chain's CDR3 is CASSRDNSPLHF. The CDR3 region has the DNA TGTGCCAGCAGCCGCGATAATTCACCCCTCCACTTT.

The chain uses TRBV15 and TRBJ1-1; D is uncertain. CDR3 length equals 12 residues. Germline CDR1 and CDR2: LNHNV and YYDKDF (reference sequence). V shed 1 base and J shed 8 bases, with 8 bases lying between them. The CDR3 nucleotides read TGTGCCACCAGCAGAGTGGGGAGAGAAGCTTTCTTT. This translates into CATSRVGREAFF.

V is TRBV5-4 and J is TRBJ2-7, with 8 bases fitting TRBD1. CDR1 is SGHNT, CDR2 YYREEE, per germline (reference sequence). This CDR3 is 13 amino acids long. Losses at the gene ends were 5 bases for V and 7 bases for J; bases not matched to a gene: 8. Written as DNA, the CDR3 is TGTGCCAGCAGTCAAACAGGGGGTAGGGAGCAGTACTTC. It is translated as CASSQTGGREQYF.

V gene TRBV12-3 or TRBV12-4 combines with J gene TRBJ2-2; D is unresolved. V was cut by 9 bases and J by 5 bases, with 10 bases left in between. The CDR3 is 12 residues long. CDR3 DNA: TGTGCCAGTAATATGGCTACCGGGGAGCTGTTTTTT. This encodes CASNMATGELFF.

This sequence joins TRBV20-1 and TRBJ2-7; D not certain. CDR1 DFQATT and CDR2 SNEGSKA come from the germline V gene (reference sequence). V lost 3 bases to trimming and J lost 1 base, with 4 bases between them. The CDR3 spans 11 residues. The CDR3 loop reads CSASGSYEQYF. The CDR3 DNA reads TGCAGTGCTAGCGGGTCCTACGAGCAGTACTTC.

The genes are TRBV19 and TRBJ2-1; tentatively, D is TRBD2 (5 bases). The CDR3 contains 13 residues. Trimming removed 3 bases from V and 10 bases from J, with 13 bases in between. Germline V gene lookup returns CDR1 LNHDA and CDR2 SQIVND (reference sequence). The CDR3 loop is CASSIPPPGEQFF. CDR3 sequence (DNA): TGTGCCAGTAGTATTCCGCCGCCGGGGGAGCAGTTCTTC.

This clone was counted once. The chain couples TRBV2 to TRBJ1-6, with D possibly TRBD1 on 5 matching bases. The germline V and J ends were trimmed by 4 bases and 10 bases, with 11 bases remaining between them. In germline, CDR1 is SNHLY, CDR2 FYNNEI. This CDR3 spans 13 amino acids. In DNA form, the CDR3 reads TGTGCCAGCAGTGGGGGGGTCCGGTCACCCCTCCACTTT. Protein product: CASSGGVRSPLHF.

The CDR3, as DNA: TGCGCCAGCAGCCAAGACAAGAACACTGAAGCTTTCTTT. Residues: CASSQDKNTEAFF. The gene calls are TRBV4-1 and TRBJ1-1; no clear D gene. This CDR3 has 13 residues. Trimming removed 0 bases at V and 1 base at J, with 3 bases between. From germline, CDR1 is MGHRA and CDR2 YSYEKL.

This chain uses TRBV9 with TRBJ1-2; 9 bases are a match to TRBD1. The length of the CDR3 is 14 residues. The germline CDR1 and CDR2 sequences are SGDLS and YYNGEE. The V segment lost 4 bases and the J segment 8 bases; nucleotides outside the gene matches: 9. The DNA for the CDR3 is TGTGCCAGCAGCATACCGGGACAGGGTGGCGGCTACACCTTC. Its protein product is CASSIPGQGGGYTF.

The chain carries TRBV28 and TRBJ2-7; possible D gene TRBD2, 5 bases. CDR1 is MDHEN and CDR2 is SYDVKM in the germline V gene. V was cut by 8 bases and J by 6 bases, with 26 bases left in between. The CDR3 is 16 residues long. CDR3 sequence reads: CASEGAARGDLLEQYF. CDR3 nucleotides: TGTGCCAGCGAAGGAGCCGCCCGGGGTGACTTACTCGAGCAGTACTTC.

In its sample, this clone was seen a few times. V and J are TRBV19 and TRBJ1-6; TRBD1 matches at 10 bases. Germline V CDR1 and CDR2: LNHDA, SQIVND (reference sequence). The CDR3 sequence is 16 residues long. V shed 4 bases, J shed 8 bases, and the junction held 8 bases outside the gene matches. CDR3 sequence reads: CASSKDRGRGDSPLHF. The CDR3 DNA is TGTGCCAGTAGTAAAGACAGGGGGCGAGGGGATTCACCCCTCCACTTT.

This chain links TRBV28 with TRBJ2-2, with TRBD1 identical over 7 bases. This CDR3 is built from 13 residues. The junction had 5 bases not matched to a gene; V was cut back by 11 bases and J by 2 bases. Germline V lookup: CDR1 MDHEN, CDR2 SYDVKM. CDR3 DNA sequence: TGTGCCTGTACAGGGGCCAACACCGGGGAGCTGTTTTTT. This codes for CACTGANTGELFF.

This chain uses TRBV28 with TRBJ1-2; D may be TRBD1 (5 bases). This CDR3 is 11 amino acids long. Germline lookup yields CDR1 MDHEN and CDR2 SYDVKM. Between the trimmed V and J ends, which lost 6 bases and 5 bases, there was a span of 7 bases. The CDR3, as DNA: TGTGCCAGCAGATCAGGGTATGGCTACACCTTC. It yields the protein CASRSGYGYTF.

The rearrangement uses TRBV24-1 and TRBJ2-7; 7 bases are a match to TRBD1. Germline trimming cut 7 bases from V and 1 base from J; bases unmatched to any gene: 30. This CDR3 is 22 amino acids long. In germline, CDR1 is KGHDR, CDR2 SFDVKD. This CDR3 reads CATRSPVSIGDRIKLKSYEQYF. CDR3 bases: TGTGCCACCAGAAGTCCTGTATCAATAGGGGACAGAATTAAATTAAAGTCCTACGAGCAGTACTTC.

The chain recombines TRBV10-3 with TRBJ2-3; the D gene is possibly TRBD1 (7 bases). V dropped 5 bases and J dropped 0 bases, with 12 bases sitting between them. The CDR3 runs to 15 residues. Germline lookup yields CDR1 ENHRY and CDR2 SYGVKD. The CDR3 DNA reads as TGTGCCATCAGTACACAGGGGACTAGCACAGATACGCAGTATTTT. It is translated as CAISTQGTSTDTQYF.